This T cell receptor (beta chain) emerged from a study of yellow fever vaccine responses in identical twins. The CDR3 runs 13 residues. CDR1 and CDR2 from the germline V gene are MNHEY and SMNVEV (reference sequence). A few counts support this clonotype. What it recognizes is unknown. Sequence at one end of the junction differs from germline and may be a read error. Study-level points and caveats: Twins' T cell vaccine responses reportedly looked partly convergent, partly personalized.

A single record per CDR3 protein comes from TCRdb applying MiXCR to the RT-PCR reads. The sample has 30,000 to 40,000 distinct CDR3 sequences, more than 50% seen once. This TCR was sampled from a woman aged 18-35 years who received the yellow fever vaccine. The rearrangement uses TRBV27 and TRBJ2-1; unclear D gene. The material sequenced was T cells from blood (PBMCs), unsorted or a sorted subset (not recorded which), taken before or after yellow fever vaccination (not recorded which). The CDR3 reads CASSSATYNERFF. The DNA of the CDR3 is TGTGCCAGCAGTTCCGCCACCTACAATGAGCGGTTCTTC.